This TCR beta chain appears in the sequencing data of a study of CD8+ T cells in alopecia areata. This clone was detected only a few times. Investigators isolated RNA and reverse transcribed it into cDNA to act as the sequencing template. Sequencing was performed with immunoSEQ multiplex PCR; in TCRdb, only in-frame clones are kept and a portion is missing. The sample records some 130,000 clones, about 47% being singletons. The CDR3 contains 14 residues. Germline V gene data show CDR1 as LNHDA and CDR2 as SQIVND (reference sequence). V lost 5 bases, J lost 8 bases, and 16 bases lay in between. This specimen consisted of CD8+ T cells sorted from blood, obtained at week 0. This clonotype was sampled from a human donor with alopecia areata. The J gene is TRBJ2-1, the V gene TRBV19; weak D call: TRBD2 (7 bases). This CDR3 is CASSDGGRLDEQFF. The DNA of the CDR3 is TGTGCCAGTAGTGACGGGGGGCGTCTTGATGAGCAGTTCTTC.